The clone carrying this T cell receptor (beta chain) was seen more than once but under ten times. Its cognate antigen is unknown. TCRdb used MiXCR to reprocess the 5' RACE reads, holding one entry per CDR3 protein. The profile covers 30,000 or so distinct CDR3 sequences, with over 20% appearing a single time and over 2% taken by the ten largest. Treg sorting used a CD4+CD25+CD127-/low gate. This CDR3 comprises 14 residues. V was clipped by 4 bases and J by 5 bases, with 11 bases between them. CDR1 and CDR2 (germline): KGHDR, SFDVKD. Study-wide findings and caveats: The larger-cohort validation was restricted to a single TCR beta V-J rearrangement rather than whole repertoires.

Input material: tumor-infiltrating Tregs sorted from the breast tumor. The chain carries TRBV24-1 and TRBJ1-5; D is possibly TRBD1 (5 bases). The receptor was derived from a female donor with breast cancer. CDR3 nucleotides: TGTGCCACCAGTGAACCAGGGAGCTATCAGCCCCAGCATTTT. Amino acid sequence: CATSEPGSYQPQHF.